The clone carrying this T cell receptor (beta chain) was found many times. The data stem from a study of blood T cell repertoires in COVID-19. Looking at the study overall: The study drew acute and convalescent COVID-19 samples from the United States, Italy and Spain.

As handled by the study authors: Counts of nucleated cells, estimated from reference gene primer amplification, were obtained. The method was immunoSEQ multiplex PCR; TCRdb's version includes in-frame clones alone and lacks a portion of them. That table gives V, J and clone size, and the DNA gave D and trimming. In the table there are under 200,000 clones, 70% to 90% of which are singletons. Germline V gene sequence: CDR1 SGHTA, CDR2 FQGNSA. CDR3 length: 14 amino acids. V lost 5 bases and J 5 bases, leaving 14 bases between the germline ends. Sample: peripheral blood. The V and J genes are TRBV7-2 and TRBJ2-3, with a weak D call TRBD2 (6 bases). This sequence was found in a man aged 55 to 70 who had recovered from COVID-19. In DNA form, the CDR3 reads TGTGCCAGCAGCCGTGGCGGGGTGGTAGATACGCAGTATTTT. Translating gives CASSRGGVVDTQYF.